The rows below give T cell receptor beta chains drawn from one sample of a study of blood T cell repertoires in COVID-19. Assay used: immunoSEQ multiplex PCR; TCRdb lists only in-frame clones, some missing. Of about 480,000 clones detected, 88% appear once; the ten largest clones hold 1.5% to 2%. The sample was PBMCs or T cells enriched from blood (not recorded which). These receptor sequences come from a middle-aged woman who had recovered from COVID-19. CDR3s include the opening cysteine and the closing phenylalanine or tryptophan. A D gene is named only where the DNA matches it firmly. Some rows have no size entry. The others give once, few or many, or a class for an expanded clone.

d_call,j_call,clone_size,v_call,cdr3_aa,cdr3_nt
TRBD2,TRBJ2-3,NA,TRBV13,CASSPNTLRLAGVLAKDTQYF,TGTGCCAGCAGCCCAAACACCCTAAGACTAGCGGGAGTCCTCGCCAAAGATACGCAGTATTTT
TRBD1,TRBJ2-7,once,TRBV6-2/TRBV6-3,CASSSRTGGVLDEQYF,TGTGCCAGCAGTTCCCGGACAGGGGGCGTGCTGGACGAGCAGTACTTC
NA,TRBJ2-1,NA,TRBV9,CASSVADEQFF,TGTGCCAGCAGCGTAGCCGATGAGCAGTTCTTC
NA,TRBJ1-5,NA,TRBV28,CASSFEGRGYQPQHF,TGTGCCAGCAGTTTCGAAGGGCGGGGGTACCAGCCCCAGCATTTT
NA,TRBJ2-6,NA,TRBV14,CASSPTYSGYFTGANVLTF,TGTGCCAGCAGCCCTACTTATTCCGGGTACTTTACTGGGGCCAACGTCCTGACTTTC
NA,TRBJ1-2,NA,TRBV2,CANSPNVGGGYGYTF,TGTGCCAACAGCCCCAATGTCGGGGGGGGGTATGGCTACACCTTC
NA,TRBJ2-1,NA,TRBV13,CASSLLGGNEQFF,TGTGCCAGCAGCCTCCTCGGGGGAAATGAGCAGTTCTTC
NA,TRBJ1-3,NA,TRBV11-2,CASSPGRGLSSGNTIYF,TGTGCCAGCAGCCCCGGGAGAGGCCTAAGCTCTGGAAACACCATATATTTT
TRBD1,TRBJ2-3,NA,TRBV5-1,CASSGGQGATDTQYF,TGCGCCAGCAGCGGTGGACAGGGGGCTACAGATACGCAGTATTTT
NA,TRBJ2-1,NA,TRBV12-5,CASGLEPEAEQFF,TGTGCTAGTGGTTTGGAGCCAGAGGCTGAGCAGTTCTTC
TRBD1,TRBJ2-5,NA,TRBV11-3,CASRPRDRSQETQYF,TGTGCCAGCAGACCCCGGGACAGAAGCCAAGAGACCCAGTACTTC
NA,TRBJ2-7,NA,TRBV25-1,CASSDEHSTRSYEQYF,TGTGCCAGCAGTGATGAGCATTCTACTCGCTCCTACGAGCAGTACTTC
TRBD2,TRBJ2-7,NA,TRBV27,CASSPLTSDPYEQYF,TGTGCCAGCAGTCCGCTCACTAGCGACCCCTACGAGCAGTACTTC
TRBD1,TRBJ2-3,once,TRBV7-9,CASSLQGAGDTQYF,TGTGCCAGCAGCTTACAGGGGGCAGGAGATACGCAGTATTTT
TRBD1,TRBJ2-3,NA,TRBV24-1,CATNNRGLGTDTQYF,TGTGCCACCAATAACAGGGGGCTCGGCACAGATACGCAGTATTTT
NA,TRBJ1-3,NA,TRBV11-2,CASSPIGTTGNTIYF,TGTGCCAGCAGCCCTATTGGGACAACTGGAAACACCATATATTTT
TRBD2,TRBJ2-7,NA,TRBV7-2,CASSLGRAGAVYEQYF,TGTGCCAGCAGCTTAGGGAGGGCGGGAGCGGTCTACGAGCAGTACTTC
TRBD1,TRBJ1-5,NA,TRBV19,CASRKDRVNNQPQHF,TGTGCCAGTAGAAAGGACAGGGTTAACAATCAGCCCCAGCATTTT
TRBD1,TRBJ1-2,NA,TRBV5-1,CASNLTGGSNYGYTF,TGCGCCAGCAACCTTACAGGGGGCAGCAACTATGGCTACACCTTC
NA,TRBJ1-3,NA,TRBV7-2,CAIPAGPGNTIYF,TGTGCCATCCCAGCAGGTCCCGGAAACACCATATATTTT
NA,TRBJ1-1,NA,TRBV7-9,CASSLALRGGAAAFF,TGTGCCAGCAGCTTAGCGCTAAGGGGTGGGGCTGCAGCTTTCTTT
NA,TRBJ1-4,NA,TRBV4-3,CASSQIWDGQPTTINEKLFF,TGCGCCAGCAGCCAAATATGGGACGGACAGCCAACCACGATCAATGAAAAACTGTTTTTT
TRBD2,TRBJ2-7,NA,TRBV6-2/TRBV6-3,CASSPAGGAEQYF,TGTGCCAGCAGCCCAGCGGGAGGGGCCGAGCAGTACTTC
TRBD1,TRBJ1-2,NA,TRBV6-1,CASSELQGYGYTF,TGTGCCAGCAGTGAATTACAGGGGTATGGCTACACCTTC